The 13 T cell receptor beta chains reported below all come from one sample, sequenced in a study of Graves' ophthalmopathy and Graves' hyperthyroidism (dated by TCRdb to 2017 to 2018). Sequencing instrument: Illumina HiSeq 2000. For repertoire sequencing, the TCR beta CDR3 regions were amplified from RNA transcripts. The first round was an RT-PCR using HTBI primers with the Qiagen OneStep RT-PCR kit, and this first round was followed by a second-round multiplex PCR, then size selection and purification. The public reads were reanalyzed by TCRdb: fastp trimming at Q25, MiXCR alignment, in-frame beta chains only. Identical CDR3 protein sequences are pooled into one entry, listed with their most common genes and DNA. In this sample the table shows fewer than 350,000 distinct CDR3 sequences, 17% of which occur a single time. The ten biggest clones cover over 9% of the sample. Sequencing was carried out using peripheral blood. These receptors all come from an adult man with Graves' ophthalmopathy.

The sample holds many counts of this clonotype. One end of the junction is discordant with germline, which a read error may explain. J is TRBJ2-2 and V is TRBV3-1; D not resolved. There are 13 residues in the CDR3. Germline V gene sequence: CDR1 LGHDT, CDR2 YNNKEL (reference sequence). CDR3 nucleotide sequence: TGCGCCAGCAGCCAATCCAACACCGGGGAGCTGTTTTTT. It encodes CASSQSNTGELFF.

This clonotype was seen repeatedly, ten times or more. V usage is TRBV5-1 and J usage is TRBJ2-3; D unresolved. The V gene lost 0 bases and the J gene lost 4 bases, with 6 bases spanning the gap. CDR3 length: 13 amino acids. Germline lookup yields CDR1 SGHRS and CDR2 YFSETQ. CDR3 sequence: CASSLGRSDTQYF. The CDR3 nucleotides are TGCGCCAGCAGCTTGGGGCGCTCAGATACGCAGTATTTT.

This clonotype was detected ten times or more. The chain carries TRBV6-2 or TRBV6-3 and TRBJ2-5; the D gene could be TRBD1 or TRBD2 (6 bases each). CDR1 MNHEY and CDR2 SVGEGT come from the germline V gene. This CDR3 has 12 residues. Trimming removed 11 bases at V and 3 bases at J, with 13 bases between. The DNA for the CDR3 is TGTGCCGGAGGGGACATCAAAGAGACCCAGTACTTC. It is translated as CAGGDIKETQYF.

This clonotype was recorded many times. The J gene is TRBJ2-7, the V gene TRBV6-1, with no clear D. In germline, CDR1 is MNHNS, CDR2 SASEGT. The V and J ends lost 7 bases and 7 bases respectively, with 20 bases between them. The CDR3 has 14 residues. The CDR3 DNA sequence: TGTGCCAGCAAGAATGGTTGGGGTTCGGTAGAGCAGTACTTC. Translating it yields CASKNGWGSVEQYF.

This clonotype has at least ten counts. The chain links TRBV4-3 to TRBJ1-2, with 12 bases matching TRBD1. The V segment lost 3 bases and the J segment 8 bases; nucleotides outside the gene matches: 7. CDR1 is LGHNA and CDR2 is YSLEER in the germline V gene. The CDR3 runs to 15 residues. The CDR3 region has the DNA TGCGCCAGCAGCCAGCAGGGACAGGGGGCGAGAGGCTACACCTTC. Encoded protein: CASSQQGQGARGYTF.

This clonotype was recorded at least ten times. The V call is TRBV5-4, the J call TRBJ2-2; D remains unclear. CDR1 is SGHNT, CDR2 YYREEE, per germline (reference sequence). Deletions cut 1 base from V and 0 bases from J, with 7 bases between. This CDR3 contains 15 residues. The CDR3 DNA follows: TGTGCCAGCAGCTTGAACATCGCGAACACCGGGGAGCTGTTTTTT. It codes for CASSLNIANTGELFF.

This clonotype was observed many times. The genes are TRBV10-3 and TRBJ1-1; D is unresolved. This CDR3 has 12 amino acids. Germline loops: CDR1 ENHRY, CDR2 SYGVKD. V lost 0 bases, J lost 8 bases, and 7 bases lay in between. The CDR3 DNA sequence: TGTGCCATCAGTGAGTCGCGCAGGGAAGCTTTCTTT. Residues: CAISESRREAFF.

The chain employs TRBV28 and TRBJ1-6; 8 bases align to TRBD1. The trim removed 4 bases at V and 9 bases at J, leaving 5 bases unmatched. Germline lookup yields CDR1 MDHEN and CDR2 SYDVKM. The CDR3 spans 14 residues. The CDR3 nucleotides are TGTGCCAGCAGTTCCTCGGACAGGGCTTCACCCCTCCACTTT. Its translation: CASSSSDRASPLHF. The full variable domain, its missing parts supplied by reference TRBV28 and TRBJ1-6, is DVKVTQSSRYLVKRTGEKVFLECVQDMDHENMFWYRQDPGLGLRLIYFSYDVKMKEKGDIPEGYSVSREKKERFSLILESASTNQTSMYLCASSSSDRASPLHFGNGTRLTVT.

This clonotype occurred many times. This chain uses TRBV9 with TRBJ2-5; 10 nucleotides line up with TRBD2. This CDR3 is 15 amino acids long. CDR1 and CDR2 from the germline V gene are SGDLS and YYNGEE. V dropped 1 base and J dropped 4; count of bases not matched to a gene: 4. The CDR3 is CASSVSGGAGETQYF. Here the CDR3 DNA reads TGTGCCAGCAGCGTAAGCGGGGGGGCGGGAGAGACCCAGTACTTC. Using reference TRBV9 and TRBJ2-5 for the parts outside the CDR3, the full variable domain is DSGVTQTPKHLITATGQRVTLRCSPRSGDLSVYWYQQSLDQGLQFLIQYYNGEERAKGNILERFSAQQFPDLHSELNLSSLELGDSALYFCASSVSGGAGETQYFGPGTRLLVL.

Many counts were recorded for this clonotype. The genes are TRBV6-1 and TRBJ1-1; no firm D call. There are 15 residues in the CDR3. Germline CDR1 is MNHNS and CDR2 is SASEGT. V was pared by 6 bases and J by 1 base, with 15 bases between. CDR3 in amino acids: CASRPHQSANTEAFF. The CDR3 DNA is TGTGCCAGCAGGCCCCACCAATCGGCGAACACTGAAGCTTTCTTT.

This clonotype was seen at least ten times. The chain combines TRBV5-1 with TRBJ1-2; 7 positions match TRBD1. The CDR3 covers 15 residues. Trimming took 0 bases from V and 5 from J; bases not matched to a gene: 7. Germline loops: CDR1 SGHRS, CDR2 YFSETQ. This CDR3 reads CASSLVSGGSYGYTF. The CDR3 bases are TGCGCCAGCAGCTTGGTATCAGGGGGAAGTTATGGCTACACCTTC.

In this sample, this clonotype turned up a few times. V usage is TRBV6-1 and J usage is TRBJ1-2, with a possible D match to TRBD1 (5 bases). Germline-derived CDR1 and CDR2 are MNHNS and SASEGT. V lost 2 bases to trimming and J lost 3 bases, with 10 bases between them. The CDR3 consists of 14 residues. The CDR3 protein is CASSESWGHYGYTF. For the CDR3, the DNA is TGTGCCAGCAGTGAATCTTGGGGACACTATGGCTACACCTTC.

In this sample, this clonotype turned up many times. The V and J genes are TRBV6-1 and TRBJ1-5; perhaps TRBD1 as D (6 bases). CDR3 length: 14 residues. Trimming removed 4 bases at V and 4 bases at J, with 11 bases between. CDR1 and CDR2 (germline): MNHNS, SASEGT. CDR3 sequence (DNA): TGTGCCAGCAGTGTTTGGACAGAAAATCAGCCCCAGCATTTT. It encodes CASSVWTENQPQHF.